This TCR beta chain was recorded in a study of human T cells and chemical hapten exposure. Broader study findings: High-frequency TCRs, those above 1 in 1000, stayed the same after DPC sensitization.

Library preparation tagged each individual cDNA molecule with a unique molecular identifier. Each CDR3 protein is one row after TCRdb ran MiXCR on the RACE reads. The sample has about 45,000 distinct CDR3 sequences; about 4.5% are singletons. Time point described: healthy volunteer bleed at 2 weeks. Unseparated into fractions, whole blood served as the source from which total RNA was extracted. This CDR3 has 16 amino acids. V shed 4 bases and J 4 bases; nucleotides not matched to a gene: 8. Germline CDR1 is SGHRS and CDR2 is YFSETQ. The sample holds many counts of this clonotype. What it binds is not known.

Sample: whole blood. This sequence joins TRBV5-1 and TRBJ2-5, with 12 positions matching TRBD2. The receptor was isolated from a female donor in good health. Some clones in this sample may be carry-over from other donors' samples. The CDR3, as DNA: TGCGCCAGCAGCGGATCTAGCGGGGGGGCCCCAGAGACCCAGTACTTC. Translating it yields CASSGSSGGAPETQYF.